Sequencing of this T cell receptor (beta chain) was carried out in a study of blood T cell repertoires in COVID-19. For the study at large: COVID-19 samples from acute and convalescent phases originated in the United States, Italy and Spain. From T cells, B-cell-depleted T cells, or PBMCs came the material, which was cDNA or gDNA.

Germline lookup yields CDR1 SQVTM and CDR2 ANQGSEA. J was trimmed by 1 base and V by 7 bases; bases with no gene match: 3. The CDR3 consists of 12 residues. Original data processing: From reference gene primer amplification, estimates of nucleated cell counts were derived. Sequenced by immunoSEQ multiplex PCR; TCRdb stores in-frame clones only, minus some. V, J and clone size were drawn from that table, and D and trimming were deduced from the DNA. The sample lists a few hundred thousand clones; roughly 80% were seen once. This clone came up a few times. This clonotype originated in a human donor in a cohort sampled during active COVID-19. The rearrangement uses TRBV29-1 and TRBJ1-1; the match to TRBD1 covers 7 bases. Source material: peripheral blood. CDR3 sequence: CSGRQGNTEAFF. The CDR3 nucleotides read TGCAGCGGCCGACAGGGGAACACTGAAGCTTTCTTT.